The present T cell receptor beta chain was sequenced within a study of blood T cell repertoires in COVID-19. Overall study: Researchers got acute and convalescent COVID-19 samples from the United States, Italy and Spain. The analysed material was cDNA or gDNA that came from T cells, B-cell-depleted T cells, or PBMCs.

Authors' analysis steps: Estimation of nucleated cell counts relied on the amplification of reference gene primers. Data came from immunoSEQ multiplex PCR; TCRdb stores just in-frame clones and leaves some out. The V and J calls and clone size come from that table; D and trimming were worked out from the DNA. The profile shows 110,000 to 150,000 clones, about four fifths of them singletons. Germline lookup yields CDR1 SQVTM and CDR2 ANQGSEA. This CDR3 has 16 residues. The V segment lost 4 bases and the J segment 6 bases; nucleotides outside the gene matches: 13. This clonotype originated in a man aged 65 to 85 who had recovered from COVID-19. The chain is built from TRBV29-1 and TRBJ2-1, with 9 bases matching TRBD2. Sequences were obtained from peripheral blood. In DNA form, the CDR3 reads TGCAGCGTTGGTTTCCTAGCGGGAATCTCGGGCAATGAGCAGTTCTTC. Protein sequence: CSVGFLAGISGNEQFF.